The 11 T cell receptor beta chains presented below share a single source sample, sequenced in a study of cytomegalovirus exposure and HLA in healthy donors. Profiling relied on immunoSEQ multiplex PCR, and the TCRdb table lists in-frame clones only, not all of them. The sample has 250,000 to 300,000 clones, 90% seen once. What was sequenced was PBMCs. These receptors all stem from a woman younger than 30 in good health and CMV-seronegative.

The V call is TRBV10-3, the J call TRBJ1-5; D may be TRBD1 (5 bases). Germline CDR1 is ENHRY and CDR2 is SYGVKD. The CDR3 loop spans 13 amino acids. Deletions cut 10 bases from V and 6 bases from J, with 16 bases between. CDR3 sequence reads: CASQRGLGQPQHF. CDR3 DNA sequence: TGTGCCAGCCAAAGGGGTTTGGGTCAGCCCCAGCATTTT.

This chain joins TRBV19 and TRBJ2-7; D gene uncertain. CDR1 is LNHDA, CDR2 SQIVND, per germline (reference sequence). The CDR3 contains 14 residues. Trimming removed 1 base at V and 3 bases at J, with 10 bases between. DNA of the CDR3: TGTGCCAGTAGTATAGCCGGGTTGGGCTACGAGCAGTACTTC. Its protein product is CASSIAGLGYEQYF.

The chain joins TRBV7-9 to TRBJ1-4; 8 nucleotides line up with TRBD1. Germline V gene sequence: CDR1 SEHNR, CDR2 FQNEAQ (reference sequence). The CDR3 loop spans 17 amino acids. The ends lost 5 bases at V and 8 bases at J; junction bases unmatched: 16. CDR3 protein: CASSPRDRLEGSEKLFF. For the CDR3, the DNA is TGTGCCAGCAGCCCCCGGGACAGGCTTGAGGGATCAGAAAAACTGTTTTTT.

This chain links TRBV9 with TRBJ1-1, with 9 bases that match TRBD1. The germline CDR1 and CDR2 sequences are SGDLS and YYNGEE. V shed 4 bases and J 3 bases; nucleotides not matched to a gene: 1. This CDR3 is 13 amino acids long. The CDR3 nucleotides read TGTGCCAGCAGCAGACAGGGGGACACTGAAGCTTTCTTT. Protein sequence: CASSRQGDTEAFF.

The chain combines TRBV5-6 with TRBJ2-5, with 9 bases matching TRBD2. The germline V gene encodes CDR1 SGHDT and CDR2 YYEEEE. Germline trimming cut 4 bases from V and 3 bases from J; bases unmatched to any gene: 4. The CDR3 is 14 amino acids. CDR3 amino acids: CASSGGLAEETQYF. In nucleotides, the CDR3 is TGTGCCAGCAGCGGGGGACTAGCCGAAGAGACCCAGTACTTC.

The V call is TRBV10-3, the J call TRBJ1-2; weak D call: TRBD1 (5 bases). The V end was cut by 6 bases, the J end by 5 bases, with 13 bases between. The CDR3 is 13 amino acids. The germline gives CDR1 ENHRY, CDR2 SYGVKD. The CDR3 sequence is CAIRPQGAYGYTF. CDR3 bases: TGTGCCATCAGGCCCCAAGGGGCGTATGGCTACACCTTC.

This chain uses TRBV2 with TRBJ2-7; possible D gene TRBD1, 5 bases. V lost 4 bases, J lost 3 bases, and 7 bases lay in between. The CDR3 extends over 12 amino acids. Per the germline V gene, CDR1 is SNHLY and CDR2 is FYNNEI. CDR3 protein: CASSVRGYEQYV. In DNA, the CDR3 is TGTGCCAGCAGTGTTAGGGGCTACGAGCAGTACGTC.

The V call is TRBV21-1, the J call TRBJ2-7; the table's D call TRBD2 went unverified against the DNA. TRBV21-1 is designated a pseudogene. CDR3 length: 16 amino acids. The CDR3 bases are TGTGCCAGCAGCAAAGTGGCGCGGGGGGATTCCTACGAGCAGTACGTC. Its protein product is CASSKVARGDSYEQYV.

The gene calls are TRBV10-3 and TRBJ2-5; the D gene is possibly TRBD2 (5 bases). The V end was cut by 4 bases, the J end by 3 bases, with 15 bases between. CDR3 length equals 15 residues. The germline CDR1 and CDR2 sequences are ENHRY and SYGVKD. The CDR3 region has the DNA TGTGCCATCAGTGTCGGGCTAGCACTAAAAGAGACCCAGTACTTC. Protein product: CAISVGLALKETQYF.

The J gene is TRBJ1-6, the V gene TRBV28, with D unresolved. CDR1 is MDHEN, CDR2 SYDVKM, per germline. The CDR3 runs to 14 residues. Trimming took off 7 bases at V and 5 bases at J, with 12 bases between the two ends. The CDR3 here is CASKIGLNNSPLHF. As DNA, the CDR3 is TGTGCCAGCAAGATCGGTCTTAATAATTCACCCCTCCACTTT.

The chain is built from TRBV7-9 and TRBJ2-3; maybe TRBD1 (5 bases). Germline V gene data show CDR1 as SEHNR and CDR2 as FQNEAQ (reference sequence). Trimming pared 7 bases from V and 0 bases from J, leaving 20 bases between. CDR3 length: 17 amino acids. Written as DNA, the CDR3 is TGTGCCAGCATCCGTCTAGAAGGGGAATTTAGCACAGATACGCAGTATTTT. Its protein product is CASIRLEGEFSTDTQYF.